What follows is one T cell receptor (beta chain) and its context. This entry is derived from a study of monozygotic twins with inflammatory bowel disease. Template switching was used to attach UMIs, which incorporated a 6-nucleotide sample barcode. TCRdb reprocessed the 5' RACE reads and keeps a single row for each CDR3 protein, giving no DNA. This sample carries more than 300,000 distinct CDR3 sequences, with around 2.6% going to the ten biggest clones. The CDR3 loop spans 15 amino acids. Germline CDR1 and CDR2: SGHTA and FQGNSA. The clonotype originates from a human donor with ulcerative colitis or Crohn's disease, or a healthy co-twin of an affected twin (not recorded which). The V gene is TRBV7-2, the J gene TRBJ1-4. The sample consisted of blood. CDR3 residues: CASSLGRQGGEKLFF. Complete variable domain (other parts from reference TRBV7-2 and TRBJ1-4): GAGVSQSPSNKVTEKGKDVELRCDPISGHTALYWYRQSLGQGLEFLIYFQGNSAPDKSGLPSDRFSAERTGGSVSTLTIQRTQQEDSAVYLCASSLGRQGGEKLFFGSGTQLSVL.